This T cell receptor (beta chain) was captured by sequencing in a study of blood T cell repertoires in COVID-19 (TCRdb year 2020). Study-level background: Samples from collaborators originated in the United States, Italy and Spain and spanned both the acute and convalescent phases of COVID-19. Nearly every sample came with metadata listing a de-identified subject ID, COVID-19 status, age in years and sex. Samples came from the ongoing ImmuneRACE study (first 160 participants) plus 1,254 subjects from 6 global collaborators. The prospective study material was composed of cDNA or gDNA derived from T cells, B-cell-depleted T cells, or PBMCs. Where available, HLA class I and class II types were obtained from metadata supplied by the sample provider rather than from assay-based typing. Subjects who had been exposed to COVID-19, were actively infected with it, or had recovered from it provided the deeply sampled blood TCRbeta repertoires that made up the dataset. The repertoires were made available in a free public database intended to serve as a resource for research on the immune response to SARS-CoV-2. General study outcomes and caveats: The quantity of clinical and demographic metadata differed by source and by participant and was supplied without curation.

TCRbeta CDR3 regions were amplified from genomic DNA by means of the immunoSEQ Assay, a bias-controlled multiplex PCR. The authors' pipeline ran thus. Within the assay, amplification of reference gene primers was used to estimate how many nucleated cells each sample contained. To quantify the absolute abundance of each unique TCRbeta CDR3 rearrangement, sequence reads were collapsed and filtered. For each sample, productive Simpson clonality was calculated as the square root of Simpson's diversity index over productive rearrangements. Drawn from immuneACCESS, this table holds only the in-frame rearrangements with V and J called that TCRdb kept. Clones are partly lost; checked studies trace under half to an unresolved V gene and leave the rest unexplained. From that table come the V and J calls and clone size; the DNA was used to work out D and trimming. This sample is represented by 250,000 or so clones; about 87% of them were singletons. Roughly 3.9% of the sample is taken by the ten largest.

Enrolling through a virtual design, the prospective study's participants ranged in age from about 18 to 89 years and lived across roughly 23 United States geographic areas. Cohort assignment in the prospective study relied on participant-reported clinical history from a screening survey and a study questionnaire. Mobile phlebotomists in the prospective study collected whole blood, serum and a nasopharyngeal or oropharyngeal swab from every participant. Prospective study participants could optionally give additional blood draws and questionnaires over an approximately 2-month period. Before DNA extraction, blood samples from the prospective study were shipped at room temperature or frozen. The CDR3 contains 15 residues, cysteine and phenylalanine counted. Of all the DNA, just the CDR3 is kept, 45 bases in frame from base 1. At the junction V is shortened by 5 bases and J by 2 bases; bases outside the gene matches: 4. Reading the germline V gene gives CDR1 MDHEN and CDR2 SYDVKM.

Comment on this clone: Its specific antigen is unknown. There are no base qualities to consult, and no much larger clone falls within one base.

Sequences were obtained from PBMCs or T cells enriched from blood (not recorded which). This sequence originates from a woman aged 25 to 39 with acute COVID-19. Rearrangement joined TRBV28 to TRBJ1-5, with 9 middle bases fitting TRBD1. The DNA sequence is TGTGCCAGCAGTCGACAGGGGGTGCGCAATCAGCCCCAGCATTTT. This translates into CASSRQGVRNQPQHF.